The 18 T cell receptor beta chains listed next were all sequenced from one sample in a study of Ad26.COV2.S vaccination and SARS-CoV-2 variants. TCRdb's copy holds only in-frame clones and misses some; the assay was immunoSEQ multiplex PCR. The sample has around 370,000 clones; 90% to 95% are singletons. The sample was peripheral blood, taken after recovery from COVID-19. The receptors derive from a human donor who had recovered from COVID-19.

The chain links TRBV5-6 to TRBJ2-3, with D possibly being TRBD2 (6 bases). The germline gives CDR1 SGHDT, CDR2 YYEEEE. V lost 3 bases to trimming and J lost 6 bases, with 14 bases between them. This CDR3 is built from 14 residues. CDR3 loop: CASSWGLGDDTQYF. CDR3 coding DNA: TGTGCCAGCAGCTGGGGACTGGGGGACGATACGCAGTATTTT.

Of note for this clone: Other DNA sequences in the sample encode the same CDR3. CDR3 sequence: CASSPSYEQYF. As DNA, the CDR3 is TGTGCCAGCAGTCCTTCCTACGAGCAGTACTTC. The chain joins TRBV27 to TRBJ2-7; D is unresolved. The germline gives CDR1 MNHEY, CDR2 SMNVEV (reference sequence). V was cut by 5 bases and J by 1 base, with 3 bases left in between. This CDR3 is 11 amino acids long.

The rearrangement links TRBV18 to TRBJ1-3; unclear D gene. The CDR3 contains 15 residues. V lost 0 bases and J 0 bases, leaving 6 bases between the germline ends. Germline CDR1 is KGHSH and CDR2 is LQKENI. The CDR3 DNA reads as TGTGCCAGCTCACCACCGGGATACTCTGGAAACACCATATATTTT. Its protein is CASSPPGYSGNTIYF.

The CDR3: CASRGTDTNYGYTF. CDR3 nucleotides: TGTGCCAGCAGGGGGACGGATACTAACTATGGCTACACCTTC. The chain combines TRBV6-6 with TRBJ1-2; D may be TRBD1 (5 bases). The CDR3 sequence is 14 residues long. Germline V gene data show CDR1 as MNHNY and CDR2 as SVGAGI (reference sequence). Trimming took 6 bases from V and 0 from J, leaving 11 bases between them.

This clone came up once. The V call is TRBV7-6, the J call TRBJ2-1, with 8 bases identical to TRBD2. Germline-derived CDR1 and CDR2 are SGHVS and FNYEAQ. The V segment lost 5 bases and the J segment 5 bases; nucleotides outside the gene matches: 8. The CDR3 is 15 residues long. The CDR3 protein is CASSTAGAINNEQFF. The CDR3 DNA follows: TGTGCCAGCAGCACAGCGGGGGCCATCAACAATGAGCAGTTCTTC.

The chain joins TRBV6-5 to TRBJ2-5; maybe TRBD1 (6 bases). Trimming removed 6 bases from V and 5 bases from J, with 16 bases in between. CDR3 size: 14 residues. Germline V gene data show CDR1 as MNHEY and CDR2 as SVGAGI. The chain's CDR3 is CASRSGALGETQYF. DNA of the CDR3: TGTGCCAGCAGGTCAGGGGCGCTTGGGGAGACCCAGTACTTC.

J is TRBJ1-3 and V is TRBV7-9; 9 bases line up with TRBD1. Per germline, CDR1 SEHNR and CDR2 FQNEAQ (reference sequence). V shed 8 bases and J 7 bases; nucleotides not matched to a gene: 3. The CDR3 runs to 12 residues. In nucleotides, the CDR3 is TGTGCCAGCGGGACAGGGACCAACACCATATATTTT. This codes for CASGTGTNTIYF. The whole variable domain, filled in from reference TRBV7-9 and TRBJ1-3, reads DTGVSQNPRHKITKRGQNVTFRCDPISEHNRLYWYRQTLGQGPEFLTYFQNEAQLEKSRLLSDRFSAERPKGSFSTLEIQRTEQGDSAMYLCASGTGTNTIYFGEGSWLTVV.

This clone was observed a few times. V usage is TRBV2 and J usage is TRBJ2-7; D gene ambiguous. There are 11 residues in the CDR3. The germline V and J ends were trimmed by 5 bases and 2 bases, with 4 bases remaining between them. CDR1 and CDR2 (germline): SNHLY, FYNNEI. In nucleotides, the CDR3 is TGTGCCAGCAGTAAGGCCTACGAGCAGTACTTC. Translated: CASSKAYEQYF.

This rearrangement joins TRBV5-1 to TRBJ1-4, with D maybe TRBD1 (5 bases). The CDR3 totals 15 residues. Trimming cost V 2 bases and J 5 bases, with 13 bases left between them. Germline V gene lookup returns CDR1 SGHRS and CDR2 YFSETQ. The CDR3 loop is CASSFQGGDNEKLFF. The CDR3 DNA reads TGCGCCAGCAGCTTTCAGGGAGGAGACAATGAAAAACTGTTTTTT. Supplemented by reference TRBV5-1 and TRBJ1-4, the full variable domain reads KAGVTQTPRYLIKTRGQQVTLSCSPISGHRSVSWYQQTPGQGLQFLFEYFSETQRNKGNFPGRFSGRQFSNSRSEMNVSTLELGDSALYLCASSFQGGDNEKLFFGSGTQLSVL.

The V gene is TRBV7-9, the J gene TRBJ1-6; D may be TRBD1 (5 bases). This CDR3 has 15 residues. V dropped 5 bases and J dropped 5 bases, with 13 bases sitting between them. Germline loops: CDR1 SEHNR, CDR2 FQNEAQ (reference sequence). The CDR3 protein is CASSVRDSHNSPLHF. Here the CDR3 DNA reads TGTGCCAGCAGCGTAAGAGACAGCCATAATTCACCCCTCCACTTT.

The chain links TRBV7-2 to TRBJ1-1; 9 nucleotides line up with TRBD1. Germline V CDR1 and CDR2: SGHTA, FQGNSA. J was trimmed by 6 bases and V by 1 base; bases with no gene match: 6. This CDR3 spans 15 amino acids. The CDR3 sequence: CASSLDGTGMPEAFF. CDR3 bases: TGTGCCAGCAGCTTAGATGGGACAGGGATGCCTGAAGCTTTCTTT.

The V and J genes are TRBV7-2 and TRBJ1-6, with D hard to call. The CDR3 length is 19 residues. The V and J ends lost 3 bases and 0 bases respectively, with 18 bases between them. CDR1 is SGHTA, CDR2 FQGNSA, per germline. The CDR3 bases are TGTGCCAGCAGCTTTCTGTTTGTCCCGGAGAGCTCCTATAATTCACCCCTCCACTTT. Encoded protein: CASSFLFVPESSYNSPLHF.

The chain links TRBV27 to TRBJ2-3; TRBD2 aligns across 8 bases. The CDR3 covers 16 residues. J was trimmed by 2 bases and V by 3 bases; bases with no gene match: 7. Germline CDR1 MNHEY, CDR2 SMNVEV (reference sequence). As DNA, the CDR3 is TGTGCCAGCAGTTTCTCTACGGGGGGGCACACAGATACGCAGTATTTT. It yields the protein CASSFSTGGHTDTQYF.

V usage is TRBV27 and J usage is TRBJ1-2; perhaps TRBD1 as D (6 bases). Between the trimmed V and J ends, which lost 0 bases and 8 bases, there was a span of 19 bases. Germline CDR1 and CDR2: MNHEY and SMNVEV (reference sequence). The CDR3 extends over 16 amino acids. The CDR3 protein is CASSLSGDGGAQGYTF. As DNA, the CDR3 is TGTGCCAGCAGTTTATCGGGGGATGGGGGGGCGCAGGGCTACACCTTC.

The chain carries TRBV20-1 and TRBJ2-3, with 9 nucleotides matching TRBD1. The CDR3 extends over 15 amino acids. The junction had 10 bases not matched to a gene; V was cut back by 3 bases and J by 6 bases. In germline, CDR1 is DFQATT, CDR2 SNEGSKA (reference sequence). The CDR3 is CSASSDGTGLDTQYF. DNA for the CDR3: TGCAGTGCTAGTAGCGACGGGACAGGGCTCGATACGCAGTATTTT.

The rearrangement links TRBV7-2 to TRBJ2-5; D is perhaps TRBD1 (6 bases). The CDR3 runs to 13 residues. Trimming left V 5 bases short and J 3 bases short, with 10 bases between. From germline, CDR1 is SGHTA and CDR2 FQGNSA. CDR3 region: CASSIGQKETQYF. CDR3 DNA sequence: TGTGCCAGCAGCATCGGACAGAAAGAGACCCAGTACTTC.

V and J are TRBV13 and TRBJ1-1; 7 nucleotides align to TRBD1. Trimming took 5 bases from V and 6 from J; bases not matched to a gene: 15. The CDR3 has 16 residues. Germline loops: CDR1 PRHDT, CDR2 FYEKMQ (reference sequence). CDR3 region: CASSPKRGQFGAEAFF. The CDR3 DNA reads as TGTGCCAGCAGCCCTAAAAGGGGACAGTTCGGCGCTGAAGCTTTCTTT.

In nucleotides, the CDR3 is TGTGCCAGTACAGGGGGATCACTAGCGAGCGATACGCAGTATTTT. It codes for CASTGGSLASDTQYF. The chain joins TRBV2 to TRBJ2-3; perhaps TRBD1 as D (8 bases). CDR3 length equals 15 residues. V dropped 9 bases and J dropped 6 bases, with 22 bases sitting between them. The germline V gene has CDR1 SNHLY and CDR2 FYNNEI.